The 8 T cell receptor beta chains listed next were all sequenced from one sample in a study of T cells in Graves' hyperthyroidism and ophthalmopathy. The TCR beta CDR3 regions underwent amplification using RNA transcripts as the source. A set of HTBI primers served as the primers for a first-round RT-PCR of the TCR CDR3. One entry per CDR3 protein results from TCRdb running MiXCR on the multiplex PCR reads. Of fewer than 400,000 distinct CDR3 sequences listed, roughly 14% are singletons. Sequenced input: blood. These receptors were taken from a woman younger than 35 with Graves' hyperthyroidism that later progressed to Graves' ophthalmopathy.

The chain has TRBV13 and TRBJ2-3, with 7 bases matching TRBD1. Germline assignment: CDR1 PRHDT and CDR2 FYEKMQ (reference sequence). The CDR3 has 17 amino acids. The V and J ends lost 1 base and 4 bases, in that order; junction bases with no gene match: 11. The CDR3 DNA reads TGTGCCAGCAGCTTAGTAAAGGGGGCCCAAGGAGCAGATACGCAGTATTTT. This gives the protein CASSLVKGAQGADTQYF.

The chain's CDR3 is CASSQERTGTGTYNEQFF. The CDR3 bases are TGCGCCAGCAGCCAAGAAAGGACCGGGACAGGGACCTACAATGAGCAGTTCTTC. V usage is TRBV4-1 and J usage is TRBJ2-1; 9 bases are a match to TRBD1. The J segment lost 2 bases and the V segment lost 0 bases, leaving 8 bases of the junction unmatched. Germline V lookup: CDR1 MGHRA, CDR2 YSYEKL. The CDR3 covers 18 residues.

The gene calls are TRBV27 and TRBJ2-7, with 8 nucleotides matching TRBD2. The germline gives CDR1 MNHEY, CDR2 SMNVEV (reference sequence). V was clipped by 11 bases and J by 4 bases; unmatched bases: 4. This CDR3 region has 11 residues. CDR3 loop: CALAGEYEQYF. Written as DNA, the CDR3 is TGTGCCCTAGCGGGTGAGTACGAGCAGTACTTC.

This clonotype was detected ten times or more. The chain recombines TRBV12-3 or TRBV12-4 with TRBJ2-5, with D hard to call. The CDR3 totals 14 residues. Trimming pared 4 bases from V and 4 bases from J, leaving 13 bases between. Here the CDR3 reads CASSSSSPLETQYF. CDR3 in DNA: TGTGCCAGCAGTTCGTCCTCACCATTAGAGACCCAGTACTTC.

The V call is TRBV6-2 or TRBV6-3, the J call TRBJ2-7; TRBD1 matches at 8 bases. V dropped 0 bases and J dropped 4; count of bases not matched to a gene: 5. Germline assignment: CDR1 MNHEY and CDR2 SVGEGT. The CDR3 covers 15 residues. The CDR3 protein is CASSYSGQASYEQYF. CDR3 bases: TGTGCCAGCAGTTACTCGGGACAGGCTTCATACGAGCAGTACTTC.

This clonotype has at least ten counts. The chain joins TRBV27 to TRBJ1-6; 8 nucleotides line up with TRBD1. Trimming removed 6 bases from V and 5 bases from J; junction bases left unmatched: 12. CDR1 is MNHEY and CDR2 is SMNVEV in the germline V gene (reference sequence). The CDR3 extends over 17 amino acids. The CDR3 DNA is TGTGCCAGCAGCCCGCAGGGGGCCAACGACGATAATTCACCCCTCCACTTT. Translation gives CASSPQGANDDNSPLHF.

This clonotype has ten or more counts. The J gene is TRBJ1-2, the V gene TRBV29-1; a possible D gene is TRBD1 (5 bases). The V and J ends lost 4 bases and 6 bases respectively, with 12 bases between them. This CDR3 is built from 12 residues. Germline V gives CDR1 SQVTM, CDR2 ANQGSEA. In DNA form, the CDR3 reads TGCAGCGTTGTGGAATTGGGGGATGGCTACACCTTC. It yields the protein CSVVELGDGYTF.

This sequence joins TRBV28 and TRBJ1-5, with unresolved D. CDR1 MDHEN and CDR2 SYDVKM come from the germline V gene. V lost 6 bases and J lost 5, with 8 bases in between. The CDR3 runs 12 residues. In nucleotides, the CDR3 is TGTGCCAGCAGCCCGTCCTATCAGCCCCAGCATTTT. Its translation is CASSPSYQPQHF.